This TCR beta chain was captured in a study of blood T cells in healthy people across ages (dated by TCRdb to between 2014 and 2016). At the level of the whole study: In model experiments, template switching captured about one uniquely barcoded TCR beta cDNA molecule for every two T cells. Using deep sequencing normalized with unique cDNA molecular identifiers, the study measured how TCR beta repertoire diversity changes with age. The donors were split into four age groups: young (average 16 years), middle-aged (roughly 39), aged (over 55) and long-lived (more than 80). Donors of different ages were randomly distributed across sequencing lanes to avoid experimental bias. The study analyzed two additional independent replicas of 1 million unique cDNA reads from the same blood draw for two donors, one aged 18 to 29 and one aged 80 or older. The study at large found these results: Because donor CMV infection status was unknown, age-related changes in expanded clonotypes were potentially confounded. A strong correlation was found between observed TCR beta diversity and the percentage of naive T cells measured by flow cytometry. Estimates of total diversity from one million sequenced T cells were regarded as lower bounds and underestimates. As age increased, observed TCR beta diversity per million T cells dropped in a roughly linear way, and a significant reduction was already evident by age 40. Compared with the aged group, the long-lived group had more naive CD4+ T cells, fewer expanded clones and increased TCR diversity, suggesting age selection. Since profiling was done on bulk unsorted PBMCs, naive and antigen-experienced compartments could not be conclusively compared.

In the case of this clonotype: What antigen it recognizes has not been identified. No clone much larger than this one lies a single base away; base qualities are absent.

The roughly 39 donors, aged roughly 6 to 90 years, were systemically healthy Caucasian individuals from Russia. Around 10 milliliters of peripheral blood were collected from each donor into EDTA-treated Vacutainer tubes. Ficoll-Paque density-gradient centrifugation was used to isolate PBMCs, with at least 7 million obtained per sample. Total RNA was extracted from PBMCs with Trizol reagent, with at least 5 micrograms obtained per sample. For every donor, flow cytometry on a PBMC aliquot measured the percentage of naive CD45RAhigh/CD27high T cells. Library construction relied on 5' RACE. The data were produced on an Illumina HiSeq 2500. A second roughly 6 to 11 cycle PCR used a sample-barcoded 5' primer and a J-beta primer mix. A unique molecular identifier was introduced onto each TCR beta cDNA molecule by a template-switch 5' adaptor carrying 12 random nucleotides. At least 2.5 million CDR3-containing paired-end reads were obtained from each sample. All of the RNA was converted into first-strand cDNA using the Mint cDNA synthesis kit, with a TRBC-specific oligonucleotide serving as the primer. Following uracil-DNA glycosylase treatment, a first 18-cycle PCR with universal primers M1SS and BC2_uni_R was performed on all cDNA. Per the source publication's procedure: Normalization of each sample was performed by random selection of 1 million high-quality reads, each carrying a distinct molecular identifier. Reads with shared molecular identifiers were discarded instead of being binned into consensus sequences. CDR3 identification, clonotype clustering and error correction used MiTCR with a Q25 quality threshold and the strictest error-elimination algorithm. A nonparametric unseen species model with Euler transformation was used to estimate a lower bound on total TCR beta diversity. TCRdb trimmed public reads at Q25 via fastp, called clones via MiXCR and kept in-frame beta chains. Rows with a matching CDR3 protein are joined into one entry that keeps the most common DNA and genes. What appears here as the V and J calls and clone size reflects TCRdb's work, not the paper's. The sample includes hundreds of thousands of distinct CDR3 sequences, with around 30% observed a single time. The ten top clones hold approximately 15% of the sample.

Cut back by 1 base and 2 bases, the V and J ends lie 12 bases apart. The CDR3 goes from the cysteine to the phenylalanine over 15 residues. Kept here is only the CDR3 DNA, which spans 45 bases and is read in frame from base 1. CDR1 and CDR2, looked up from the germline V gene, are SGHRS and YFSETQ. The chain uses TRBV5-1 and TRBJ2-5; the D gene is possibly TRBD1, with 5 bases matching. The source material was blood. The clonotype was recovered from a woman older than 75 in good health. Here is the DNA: TGCGCCAGCAGCTTGCCCCAGGGTATACAAGAGACCCAGTACTTC. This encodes CASSLPQGIQETQYF.